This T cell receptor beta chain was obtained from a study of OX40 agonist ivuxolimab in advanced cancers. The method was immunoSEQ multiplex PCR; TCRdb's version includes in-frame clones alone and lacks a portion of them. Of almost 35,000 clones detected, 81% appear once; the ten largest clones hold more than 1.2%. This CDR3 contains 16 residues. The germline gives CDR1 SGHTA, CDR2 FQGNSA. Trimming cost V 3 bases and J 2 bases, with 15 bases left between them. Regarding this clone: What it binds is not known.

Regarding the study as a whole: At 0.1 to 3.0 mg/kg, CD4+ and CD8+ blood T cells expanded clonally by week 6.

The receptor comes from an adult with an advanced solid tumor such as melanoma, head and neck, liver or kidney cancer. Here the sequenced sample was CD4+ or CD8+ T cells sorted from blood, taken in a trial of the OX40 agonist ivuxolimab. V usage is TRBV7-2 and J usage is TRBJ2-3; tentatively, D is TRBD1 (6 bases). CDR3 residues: CASSLKLTGNTDTQYF. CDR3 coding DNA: TGTGCCAGCAGCTTGAAGCTCACAGGGAACACAGATACGCAGTATTTT.